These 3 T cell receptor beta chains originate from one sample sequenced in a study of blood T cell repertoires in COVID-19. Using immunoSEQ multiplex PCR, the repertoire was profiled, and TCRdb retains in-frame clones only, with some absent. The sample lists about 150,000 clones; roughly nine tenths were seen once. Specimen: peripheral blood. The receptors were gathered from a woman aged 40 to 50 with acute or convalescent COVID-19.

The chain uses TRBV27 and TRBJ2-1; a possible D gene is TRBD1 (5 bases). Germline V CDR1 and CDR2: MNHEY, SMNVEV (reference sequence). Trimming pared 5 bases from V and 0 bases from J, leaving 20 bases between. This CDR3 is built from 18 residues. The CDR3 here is CASSPDSRTGYSYNEQFF. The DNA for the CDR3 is TGTGCCAGCAGTCCCGACTCCCGCACAGGATACTCCTACAATGAGCAGTTCTTC.

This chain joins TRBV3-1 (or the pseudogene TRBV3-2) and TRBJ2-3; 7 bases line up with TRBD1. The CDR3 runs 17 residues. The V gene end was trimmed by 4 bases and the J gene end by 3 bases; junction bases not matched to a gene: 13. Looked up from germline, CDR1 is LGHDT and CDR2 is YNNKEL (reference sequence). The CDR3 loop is CASSPRTGPLKTDTQYF. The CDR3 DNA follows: TGTGCCAGCAGCCCCCGGACAGGACCCTTAAAAACAGATACGCAGTATTTT.

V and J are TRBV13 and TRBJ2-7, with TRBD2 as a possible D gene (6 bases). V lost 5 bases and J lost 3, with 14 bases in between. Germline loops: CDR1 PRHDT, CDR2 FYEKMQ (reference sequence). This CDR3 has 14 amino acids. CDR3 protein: CASSPPGVYYEQYF. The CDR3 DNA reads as TGTGCCAGCAGCCCCCCGGGGGTTTACTACGAGCAGTACTTC.